The clone carrying this T cell receptor beta chain was recorded once. Its antigen is still unknown. This record belongs to a study of beta chain features in type 1 diabetes. Whole-study results and caveats: Naive, central memory and Treg TCRB repertoires appeared more alike in patients than in healthy donors. All four CD4+ subsets from Type 1 diabetes patients carried moderately but significantly shorter TCRB CDR3s.

The study reverse transcribed the entire isolated RNA, so it sequenced expressed TCRB transcripts. Profiled with immunoSEQ multiplex PCR; TCRdb holds only in-frame clones, not every one. This table holds about 470,000 clones, 25% to 35% found once. In total, each donor contributed a single heparinised blood draw that averaged around 110 mL. The authors sorted CD4+ naive, central memory, regulatory and stem cell-like memory cells via CD45RO/CCR7/CD25/CD127/CD95/CD27. This TCR was sampled from a man aged 18 to 30 in good health. The specimen was naive CD4+ T cells from blood.

CDR3 region: CASRPRGDYGYTF. The CDR3 nucleotides are TGTGCCAGCAGACCTAGGGGGGACTATGGCTACACCTTC. V is TRBV27 and J is TRBJ1-2; maybe TRBD1 (6 bases). CDR3 length: 13 amino acids. Germline CDR1 and CDR2: MNHEY and SMNVEV (reference sequence). With 6 bases removed from V and 3 bases from J, the gap between germline ends came to 11 bases.